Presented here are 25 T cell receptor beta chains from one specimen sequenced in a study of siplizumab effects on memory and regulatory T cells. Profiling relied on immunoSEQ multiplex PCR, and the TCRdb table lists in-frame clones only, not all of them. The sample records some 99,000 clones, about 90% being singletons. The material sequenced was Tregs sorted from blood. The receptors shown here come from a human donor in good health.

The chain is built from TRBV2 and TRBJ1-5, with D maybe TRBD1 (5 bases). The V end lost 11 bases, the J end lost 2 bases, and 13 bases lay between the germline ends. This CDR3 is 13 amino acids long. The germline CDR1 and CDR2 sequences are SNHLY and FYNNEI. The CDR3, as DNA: TGTGCCGTCCAGGGCGGGGGCAATCAGCCCCAGCATTTT. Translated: CAVQGGGNQPQHF.

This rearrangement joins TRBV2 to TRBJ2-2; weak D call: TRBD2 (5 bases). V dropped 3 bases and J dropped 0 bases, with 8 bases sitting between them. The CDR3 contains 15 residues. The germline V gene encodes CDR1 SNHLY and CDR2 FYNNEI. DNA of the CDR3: TGTGCCAGCAGTGAGTCGGGGTCGAACACCGGGGAGCTGTTTTTT. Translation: CASSESGSNTGELFF.

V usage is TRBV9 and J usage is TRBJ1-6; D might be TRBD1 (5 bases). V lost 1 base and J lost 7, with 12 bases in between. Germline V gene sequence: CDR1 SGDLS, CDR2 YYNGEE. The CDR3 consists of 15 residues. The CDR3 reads CASSVFDSPNSPLHF. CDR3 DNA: TGTGCCAGCAGCGTATTCGACAGCCCCAATTCACCCCTCCACTTT.

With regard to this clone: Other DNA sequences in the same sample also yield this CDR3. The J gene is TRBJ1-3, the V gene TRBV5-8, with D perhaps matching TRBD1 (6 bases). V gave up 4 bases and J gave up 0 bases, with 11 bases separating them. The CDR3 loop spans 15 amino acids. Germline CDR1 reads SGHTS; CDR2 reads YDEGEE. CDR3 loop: CASSKRTVSGNTIYF. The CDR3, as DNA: TGTGCCAGCAGCAAACGGACAGTCTCTGGAAACACCATATATTTT.

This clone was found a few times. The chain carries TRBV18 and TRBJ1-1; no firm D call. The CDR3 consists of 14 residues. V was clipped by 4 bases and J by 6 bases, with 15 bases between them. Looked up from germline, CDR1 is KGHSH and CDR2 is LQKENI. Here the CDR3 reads CASSQTRLQAEAFF. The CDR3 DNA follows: TGTGCCAGCTCACAGACTCGGCTTCAGGCTGAAGCTTTCTTT.

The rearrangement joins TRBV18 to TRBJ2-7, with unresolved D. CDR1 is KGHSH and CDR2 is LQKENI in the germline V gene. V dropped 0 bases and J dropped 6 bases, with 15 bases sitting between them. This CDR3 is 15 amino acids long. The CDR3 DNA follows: TGTGCCAGCTCACCACCCAGGACGGGCGTCCGCGAGCAGTACTTC. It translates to CASSPPRTGVREQYF.

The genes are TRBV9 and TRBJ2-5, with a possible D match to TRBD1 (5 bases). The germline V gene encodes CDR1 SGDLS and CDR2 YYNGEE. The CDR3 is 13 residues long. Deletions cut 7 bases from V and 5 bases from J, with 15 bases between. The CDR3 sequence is CASGMAWGETQYF. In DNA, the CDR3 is TGTGCCAGCGGAATGGCGTGGGGCGAGACCCAGTACTTC. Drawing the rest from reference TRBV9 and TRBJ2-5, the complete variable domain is DSGVTQTPKHLITATGQRVTLRCSPRSGDLSVYWYQQSLDQGLQFLIQYYNGEERAKGNILERFSAQQFPDLHSELNLSSLELGDSALYFCASGMAWGETQYFGPGTRLLVL.

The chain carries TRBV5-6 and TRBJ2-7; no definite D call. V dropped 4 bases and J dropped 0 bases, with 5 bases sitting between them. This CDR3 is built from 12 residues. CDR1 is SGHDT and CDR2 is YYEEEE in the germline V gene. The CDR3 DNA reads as TGTGCCAGCAGCCAGAGCTCCTACGAGCAGTACTTC. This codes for CASSQSSYEQYF.

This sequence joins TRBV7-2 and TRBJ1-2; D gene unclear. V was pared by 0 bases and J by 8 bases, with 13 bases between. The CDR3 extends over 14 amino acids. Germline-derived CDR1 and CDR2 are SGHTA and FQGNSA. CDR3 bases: TGTGCCAGCAGCTTAGCGCTTGCGGGTTTGGGCTACACCTTC. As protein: CASSLALAGLGYTF.

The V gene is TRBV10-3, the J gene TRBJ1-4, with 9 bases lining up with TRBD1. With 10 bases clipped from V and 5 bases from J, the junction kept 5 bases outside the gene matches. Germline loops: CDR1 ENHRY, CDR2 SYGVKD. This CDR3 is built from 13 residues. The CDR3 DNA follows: TGTGCCACCAGGGACAGGGAGAATGAAAAACTGTTTTTT. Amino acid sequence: CATRDRENEKLFF.

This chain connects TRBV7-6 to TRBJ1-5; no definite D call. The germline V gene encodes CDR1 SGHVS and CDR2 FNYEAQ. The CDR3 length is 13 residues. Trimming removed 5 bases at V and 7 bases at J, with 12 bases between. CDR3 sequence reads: CASSRSEVQPQHF. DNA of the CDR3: TGTGCCAGCAGCCGGTCGGAGGTCCAGCCCCAGCATTTT. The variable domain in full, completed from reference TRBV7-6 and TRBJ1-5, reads GAGVSQSPRYKVTKRGQDVALRCDPISGHVSLYWYRQALGQGPEFLTYFNYEAQQDKSGLPNDRFSAERPEGSISTLTIQRTEQRDSAMYRCASSRSEVQPQHFGDGTRLSIL.

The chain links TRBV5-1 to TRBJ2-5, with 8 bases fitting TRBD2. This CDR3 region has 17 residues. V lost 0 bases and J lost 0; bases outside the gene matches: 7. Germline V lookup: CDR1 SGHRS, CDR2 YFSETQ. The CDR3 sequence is CASSLAGQRGYQETQYF. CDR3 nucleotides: TGCGCCAGCAGCTTGGCGGGTCAGCGGGGGTACCAAGAGACCCAGTACTTC.

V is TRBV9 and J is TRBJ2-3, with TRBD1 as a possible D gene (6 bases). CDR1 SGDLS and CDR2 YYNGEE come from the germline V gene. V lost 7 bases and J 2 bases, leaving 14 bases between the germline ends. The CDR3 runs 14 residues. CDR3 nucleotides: TGTGCCAGCGGACCTGGACAGTTCACAGATACGCAGTATTTT. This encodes CASGPGQFTDTQYF.

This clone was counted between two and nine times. CDR3 in DNA: TGCGCCAGCAGCCAGCCGGGACAGGGTGTCAATGAGCAGTTCTTC. Translated: CASSQPGQGVNEQFF. The V and J genes are TRBV5-1 and TRBJ2-1; TRBD1 agrees at 9 bases. Trimming cost V 4 bases and J 6 bases; bases outside gene matches: 8. Germline CDR1 reads SGHRS; CDR2 reads YFSETQ. The CDR3 is 15 residues long.

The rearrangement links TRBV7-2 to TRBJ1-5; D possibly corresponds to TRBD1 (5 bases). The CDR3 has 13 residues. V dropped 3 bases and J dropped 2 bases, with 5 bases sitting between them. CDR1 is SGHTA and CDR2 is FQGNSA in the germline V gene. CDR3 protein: CASSLTGNQPQHF. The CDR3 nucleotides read TGTGCCAGCAGCTTGACAGGCAATCAGCCCCAGCATTTT.

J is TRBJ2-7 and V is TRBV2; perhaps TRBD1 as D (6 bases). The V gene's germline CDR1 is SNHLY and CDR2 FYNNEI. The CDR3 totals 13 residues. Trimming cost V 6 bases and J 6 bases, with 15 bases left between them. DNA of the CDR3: TGTGCCAGCAGCACAGGGTTGATGGGCGAGCAGTACTTC. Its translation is CASSTGLMGEQYF.

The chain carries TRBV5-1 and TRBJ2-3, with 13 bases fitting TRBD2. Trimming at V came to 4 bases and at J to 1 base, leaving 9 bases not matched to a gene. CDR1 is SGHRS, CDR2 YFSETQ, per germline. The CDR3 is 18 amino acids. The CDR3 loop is CASSRPSTSGRRTDTQYF. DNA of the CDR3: TGCGCCAGCAGCAGACCCTCGACTAGCGGGAGGCGCACAGATACGCAGTATTTT.

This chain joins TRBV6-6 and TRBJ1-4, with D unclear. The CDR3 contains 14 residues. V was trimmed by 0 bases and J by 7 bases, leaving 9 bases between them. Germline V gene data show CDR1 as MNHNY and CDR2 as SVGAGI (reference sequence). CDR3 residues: CASSYSQAGEKLFF. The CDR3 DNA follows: TGTGCCAGCAGTTACTCGCAGGCGGGTGAAAAACTGTTTTTT.

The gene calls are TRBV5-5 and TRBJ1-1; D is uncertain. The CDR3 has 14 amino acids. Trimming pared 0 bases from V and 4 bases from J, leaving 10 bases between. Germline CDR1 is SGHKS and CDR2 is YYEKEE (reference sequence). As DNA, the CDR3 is TGTGCCAGCAGCTTGGCCCTGGCAGGCACTGAAGCTTTCTTT. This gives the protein CASSLALAGTEAFF.

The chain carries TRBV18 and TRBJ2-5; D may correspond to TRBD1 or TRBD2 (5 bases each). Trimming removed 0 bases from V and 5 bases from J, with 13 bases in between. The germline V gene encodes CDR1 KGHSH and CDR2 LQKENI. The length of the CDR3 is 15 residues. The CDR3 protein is CASSPPGRGKETQYF. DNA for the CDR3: TGTGCCAGCTCACCACCGGGACGAGGGAAGGAGACCCAGTACTTC.

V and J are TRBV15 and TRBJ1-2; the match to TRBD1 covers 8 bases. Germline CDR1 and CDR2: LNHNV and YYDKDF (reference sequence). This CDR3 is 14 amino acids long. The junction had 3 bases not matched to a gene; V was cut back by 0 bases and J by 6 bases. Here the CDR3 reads CATSRDRQGNGYTF. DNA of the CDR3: TGTGCCACCAGCAGAGATAGACAGGGGAATGGCTACACCTTC.

CDR3 coding DNA: TGCGCCAGCAGCTTGGGTGGATCCCAGGATTCACCCCTCCACTTT. Amino acids: CASSLGGSQDSPLHF. The chain couples TRBV5-1 to TRBJ1-6; D unresolved. Germline V gene sequence: CDR1 SGHRS, CDR2 YFSETQ. V gave up 0 bases and J gave up 8 bases, with 12 bases separating them. CDR3 length: 15 amino acids.

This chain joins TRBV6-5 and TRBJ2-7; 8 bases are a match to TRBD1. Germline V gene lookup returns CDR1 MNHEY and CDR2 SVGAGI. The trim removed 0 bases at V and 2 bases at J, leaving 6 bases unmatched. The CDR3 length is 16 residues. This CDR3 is CASSYSPNRGAYEQYF. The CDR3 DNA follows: TGTGCCAGCAGTTACTCGCCGAACAGGGGGGCCTACGAGCAGTACTTC.

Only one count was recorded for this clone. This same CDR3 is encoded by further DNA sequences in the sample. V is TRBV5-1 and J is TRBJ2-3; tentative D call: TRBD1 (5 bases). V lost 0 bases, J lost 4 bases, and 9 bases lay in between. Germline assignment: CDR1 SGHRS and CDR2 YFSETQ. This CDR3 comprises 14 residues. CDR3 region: CASSLGQGADTQYF. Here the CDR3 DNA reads TGCGCCAGCAGCTTGGGGCAGGGTGCAGATACGCAGTATTTT.

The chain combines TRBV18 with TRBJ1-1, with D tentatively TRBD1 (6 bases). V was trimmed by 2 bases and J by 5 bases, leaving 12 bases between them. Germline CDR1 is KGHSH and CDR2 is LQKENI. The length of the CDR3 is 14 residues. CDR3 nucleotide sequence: TGTGCCAGCTCACCATTAGTAGGGGGGACTGAAGCTTTCTTT. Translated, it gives CASSPLVGGTEAFF.